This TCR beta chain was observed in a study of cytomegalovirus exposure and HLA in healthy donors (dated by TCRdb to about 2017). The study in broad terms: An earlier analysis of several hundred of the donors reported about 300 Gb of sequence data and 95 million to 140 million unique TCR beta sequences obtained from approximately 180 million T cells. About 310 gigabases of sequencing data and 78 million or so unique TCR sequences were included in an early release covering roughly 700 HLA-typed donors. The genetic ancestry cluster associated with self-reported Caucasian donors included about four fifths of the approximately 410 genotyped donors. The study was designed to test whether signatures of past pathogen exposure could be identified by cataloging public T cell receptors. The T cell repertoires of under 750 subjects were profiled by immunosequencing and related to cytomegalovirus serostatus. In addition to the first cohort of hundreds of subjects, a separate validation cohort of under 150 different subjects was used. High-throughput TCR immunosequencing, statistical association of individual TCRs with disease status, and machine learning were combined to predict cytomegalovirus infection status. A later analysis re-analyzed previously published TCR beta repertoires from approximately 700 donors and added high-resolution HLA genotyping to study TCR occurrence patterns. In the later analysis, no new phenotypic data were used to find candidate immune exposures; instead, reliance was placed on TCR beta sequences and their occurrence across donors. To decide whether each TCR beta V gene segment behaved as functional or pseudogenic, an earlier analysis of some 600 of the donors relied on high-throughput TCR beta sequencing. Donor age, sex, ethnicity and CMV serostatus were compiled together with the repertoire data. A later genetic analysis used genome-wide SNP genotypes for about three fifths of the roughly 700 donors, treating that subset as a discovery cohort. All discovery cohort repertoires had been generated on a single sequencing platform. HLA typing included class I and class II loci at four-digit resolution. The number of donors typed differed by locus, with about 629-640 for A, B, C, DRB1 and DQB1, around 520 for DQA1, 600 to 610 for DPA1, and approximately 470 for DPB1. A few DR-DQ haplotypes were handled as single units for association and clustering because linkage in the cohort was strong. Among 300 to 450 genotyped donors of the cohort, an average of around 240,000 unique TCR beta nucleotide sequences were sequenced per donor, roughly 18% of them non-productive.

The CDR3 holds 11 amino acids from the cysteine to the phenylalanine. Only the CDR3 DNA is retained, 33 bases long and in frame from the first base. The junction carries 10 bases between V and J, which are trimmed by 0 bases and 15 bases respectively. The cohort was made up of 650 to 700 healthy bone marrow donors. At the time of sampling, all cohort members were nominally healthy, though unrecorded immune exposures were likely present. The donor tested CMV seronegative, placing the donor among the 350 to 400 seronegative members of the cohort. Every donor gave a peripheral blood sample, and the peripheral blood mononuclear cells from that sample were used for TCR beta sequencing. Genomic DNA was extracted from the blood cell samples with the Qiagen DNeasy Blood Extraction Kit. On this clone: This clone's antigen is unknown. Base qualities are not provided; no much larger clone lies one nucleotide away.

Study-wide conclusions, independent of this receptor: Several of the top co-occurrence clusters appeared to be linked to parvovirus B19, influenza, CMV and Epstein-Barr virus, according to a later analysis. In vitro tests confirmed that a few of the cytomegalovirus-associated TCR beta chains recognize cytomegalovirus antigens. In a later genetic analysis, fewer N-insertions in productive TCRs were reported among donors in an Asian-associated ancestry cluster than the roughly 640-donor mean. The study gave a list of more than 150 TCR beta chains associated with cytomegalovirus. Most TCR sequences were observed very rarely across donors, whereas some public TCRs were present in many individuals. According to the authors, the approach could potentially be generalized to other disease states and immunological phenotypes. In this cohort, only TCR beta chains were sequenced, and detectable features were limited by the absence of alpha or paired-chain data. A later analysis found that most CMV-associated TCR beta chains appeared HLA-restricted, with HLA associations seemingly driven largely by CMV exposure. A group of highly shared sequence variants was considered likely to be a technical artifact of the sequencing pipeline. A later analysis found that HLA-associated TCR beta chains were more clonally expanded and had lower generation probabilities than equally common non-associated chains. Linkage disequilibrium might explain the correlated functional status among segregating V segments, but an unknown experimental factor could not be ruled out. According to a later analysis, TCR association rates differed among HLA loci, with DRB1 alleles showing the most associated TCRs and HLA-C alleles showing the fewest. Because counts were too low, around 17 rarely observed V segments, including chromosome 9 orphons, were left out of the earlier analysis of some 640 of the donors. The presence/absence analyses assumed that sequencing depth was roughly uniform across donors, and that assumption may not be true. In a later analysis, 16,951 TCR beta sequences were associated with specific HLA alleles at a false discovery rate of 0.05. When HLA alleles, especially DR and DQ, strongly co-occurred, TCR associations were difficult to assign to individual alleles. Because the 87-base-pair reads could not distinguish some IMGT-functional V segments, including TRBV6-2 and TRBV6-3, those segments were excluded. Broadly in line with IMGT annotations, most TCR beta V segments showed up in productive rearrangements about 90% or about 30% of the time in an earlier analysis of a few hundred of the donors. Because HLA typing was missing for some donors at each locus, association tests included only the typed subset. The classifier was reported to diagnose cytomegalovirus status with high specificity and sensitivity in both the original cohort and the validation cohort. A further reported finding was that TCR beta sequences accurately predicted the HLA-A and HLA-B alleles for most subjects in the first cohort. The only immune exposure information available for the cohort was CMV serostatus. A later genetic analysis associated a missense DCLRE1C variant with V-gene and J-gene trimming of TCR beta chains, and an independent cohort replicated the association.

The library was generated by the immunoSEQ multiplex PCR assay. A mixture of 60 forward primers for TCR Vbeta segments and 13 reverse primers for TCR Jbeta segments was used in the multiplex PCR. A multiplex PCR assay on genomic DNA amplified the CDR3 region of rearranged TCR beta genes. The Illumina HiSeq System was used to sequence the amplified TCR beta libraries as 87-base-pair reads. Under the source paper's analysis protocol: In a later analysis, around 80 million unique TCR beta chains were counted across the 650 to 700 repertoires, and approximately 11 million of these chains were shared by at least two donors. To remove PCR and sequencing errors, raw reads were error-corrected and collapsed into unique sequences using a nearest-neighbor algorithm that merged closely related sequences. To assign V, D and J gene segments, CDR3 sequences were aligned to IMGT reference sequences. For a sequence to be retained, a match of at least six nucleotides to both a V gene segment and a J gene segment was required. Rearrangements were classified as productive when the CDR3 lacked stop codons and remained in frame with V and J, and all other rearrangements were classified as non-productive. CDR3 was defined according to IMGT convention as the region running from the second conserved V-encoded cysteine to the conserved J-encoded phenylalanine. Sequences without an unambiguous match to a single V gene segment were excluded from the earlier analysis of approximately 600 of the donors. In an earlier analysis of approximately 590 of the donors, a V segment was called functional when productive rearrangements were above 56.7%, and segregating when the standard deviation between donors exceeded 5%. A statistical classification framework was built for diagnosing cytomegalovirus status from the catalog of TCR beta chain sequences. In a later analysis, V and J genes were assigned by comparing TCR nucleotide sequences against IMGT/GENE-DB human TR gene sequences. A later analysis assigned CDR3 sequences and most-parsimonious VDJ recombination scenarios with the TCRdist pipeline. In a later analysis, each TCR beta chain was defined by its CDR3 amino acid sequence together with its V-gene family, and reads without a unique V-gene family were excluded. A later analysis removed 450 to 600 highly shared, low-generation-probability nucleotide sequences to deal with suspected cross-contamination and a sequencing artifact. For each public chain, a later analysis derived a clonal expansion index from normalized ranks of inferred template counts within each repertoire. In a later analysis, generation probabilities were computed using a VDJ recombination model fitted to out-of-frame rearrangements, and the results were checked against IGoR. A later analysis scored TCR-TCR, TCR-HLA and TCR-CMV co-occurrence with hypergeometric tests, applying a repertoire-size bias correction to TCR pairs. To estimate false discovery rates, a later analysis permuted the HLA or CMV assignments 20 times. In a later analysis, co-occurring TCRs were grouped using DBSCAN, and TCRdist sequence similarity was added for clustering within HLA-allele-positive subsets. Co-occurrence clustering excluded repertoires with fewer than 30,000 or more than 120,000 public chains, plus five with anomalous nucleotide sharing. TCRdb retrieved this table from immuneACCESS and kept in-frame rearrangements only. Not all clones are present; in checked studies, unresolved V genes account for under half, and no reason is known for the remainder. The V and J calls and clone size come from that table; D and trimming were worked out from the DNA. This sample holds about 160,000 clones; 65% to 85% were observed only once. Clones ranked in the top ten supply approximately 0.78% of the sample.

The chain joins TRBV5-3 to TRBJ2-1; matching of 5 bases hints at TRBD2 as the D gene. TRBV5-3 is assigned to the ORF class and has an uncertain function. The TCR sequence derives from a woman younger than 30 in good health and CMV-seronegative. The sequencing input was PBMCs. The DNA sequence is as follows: TGTGCCAGAAGCTTGGGCCGGGGTGGGTTCTTC. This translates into CARSLGRGGFF.